The 14 T cell receptor beta chains listed next were all sequenced from one sample in a study of PD-1 blockade in classical Hodgkin lymphoma. Some clones are missing from TCRdb's copy, which holds only in-frame ones; the method was immunoSEQ multiplex PCR. The sample has 30,000 to 40,000 clones, 80% to 95% seen once; the top ten hold approximately 0.27%. Time point noted: cycle 4 day 1 (C4D1), after less than 7 weeks of nivolumab. Every patient had relapsed following autologous stem cell transplantation, and cohorts differed in brentuximab vedotin exposure. Negative selection with magnetic separation was used to purify CD4+ T cells from thawed PBMCs. Specimen: CD4+ T cells from blood, collected before the fourth cycle of nivolumab. All receptors derive from a human donor with classical Hodgkin lymphoma.

V gene TRBV28 combines with J gene TRBJ1-1; D is undetermined. CDR3 length: 15 amino acids. The V and J ends lost 6 bases and 7 bases respectively, with 21 bases between them. The germline V gene has CDR1 MDHEN and CDR2 SYDVKM. CDR3 region: CASRPPGVQILEAFF. The DNA of the CDR3 is TGTGCCAGCAGGCCCCCCGGGGTCCAGATCCTTGAAGCTTTCTTT.

CDR3 in amino acids: CASRTSVSAYSNQPQHF. The CDR3 DNA follows: TGTGCCAGCAGAACCTCCGTGTCAGCCTATAGCAATCAGCCCCAGCATTTT. The chain employs TRBV28 and TRBJ1-5; no definite D call. The V and J ends lost 6 bases and 0 bases respectively, with 18 bases between them. Per the germline V gene, CDR1 is MDHEN and CDR2 is SYDVKM. The CDR3 is 17 amino acids. The full variable domain, completed using reference TRBV28 and TRBJ1-5, is DVKVTQSSRYLVKRTGEKVFLECVQDMDHENMFWYRQDPGLGLRLIYFSYDVKMKEKGDIPEGYSVSREKKERFSLILESASTNQTSMYLCASRTSVSAYSNQPQHFGDGTRLSIL.

The V call is TRBV5-4, the J call TRBJ1-2; TRBD1 matches at 7 bases. Germline V gives CDR1 SGHNT, CDR2 YYREEE (reference sequence). This CDR3 is 13 amino acids long. Trimming cost V 4 bases and J 5 bases; bases outside gene matches: 5. CDR3 amino acids: CASSLPGGYGYTF. The CDR3 bases are TGTGCCAGCAGCCTCCCAGGGGGGTATGGCTACACCTTC.

The chain joins TRBV20-1 to TRBJ2-2, with D uncertain. The length of the CDR3 is 11 residues. The germline V and J ends were trimmed by 6 bases and 3 bases, with 5 bases remaining between them. Germline assignment: CDR1 DFQATT and CDR2 SNEGSKA (reference sequence). CDR3 residues: CSAPYTGELFF. CDR3 DNA sequence: TGCAGTGCCCCATACACCGGGGAGCTGTTTTTT.

This rearrangement joins TRBV7-2 to TRBJ2-7, with TRBD2 identical over 7 bases. The CDR3 loop spans 14 amino acids. Germline V gene lookup returns CDR1 SGHTA and CDR2 FQGNSA. With 0 bases clipped from V and 4 bases from J, the junction kept 3 bases outside the gene matches. In nucleotides, the CDR3 is TGTGCCAGCAGCTTAGCGCCTAGCGGATACGAGCAGTACTTC. Translating gives CASSLAPSGYEQYF.

The chain uses TRBV29-1 and TRBJ1-1; TRBD1 matches at 8 bases. The V gene's germline CDR1 is SQVTM and CDR2 ANQGSEA. Trimming took 4 bases from V and 5 from J; bases not matched to a gene: 3. The CDR3 runs to 12 residues. Here the CDR3 DNA reads TGCAGCGTTGCCAGGACAGGGACTGAAGCTTTCTTT. It codes for CSVARTGTEAFF.

The rearrangement uses TRBV7-2 and TRBJ2-7; 7 nucleotides align to TRBD2. V trimming: 3 bases; J trimming: 0 bases; junction bases outside the gene matches: 5. The CDR3 totals 15 residues. CDR1 is SGHTA, CDR2 FQGNSA, per germline. CDR3 nucleotides: TGTGCCAGCAGCTTCTCTAGCGGACCCTCCTACGAGCAGTACTTC. Translation gives CASSFSSGPSYEQYF.

This chain connects TRBV18 to TRBJ2-7, with a weak D call TRBD1 (5 bases). Germline CDR1 reads KGHSH; CDR2 reads LQKENI. V was trimmed by 3 bases and J by 9 bases, leaving 18 bases between them. The CDR3 runs 14 residues. CDR3 in DNA: TGTGCCAGCTCACCGCCTCAGGACATGTCCAGGCAGTACTTC. Protein product: CASSPPQDMSRQYF.

The chain recombines TRBV6-4 with TRBJ2-1, with D perhaps matching TRBD1 or TRBD2 (5 bases each). The CDR3 sequence is 15 residues long. Germline V gene sequence: CDR1 MRHNA, CDR2 SNTAGT. Trimming cost V 1 base and J 4 bases, with 11 bases left between them. CDR3 loop: CASSDLGDVYNEQFF. The CDR3 DNA reads as TGTGCCAGCAGTGACTTGGGGGATGTATACAATGAGCAGTTCTTC.

The chain links TRBV5-4 to TRBJ2-5; the D gene could be TRBD1 or TRBD2 (5 bases each). The J call is uncertain, as TRBJ2-7 better fits the DNA end. Germline V gives CDR1 SGHNT, CDR2 YYREEE (reference sequence). This CDR3 contains 14 residues. The CDR3 is CASTPGPNVYEQYF. CDR3 nucleotides: TGTGCCAGCACACCGGGGCCGAACGTTTACGAGCAGTACTTC.

V is TRBV6-1 and J is TRBJ2-7; 7 bases line up with TRBD1. The junction had 11 bases not matched to a gene; V was cut back by 1 base and J by 2 bases. The CDR3 consists of 17 residues. Germline CDR1 reads MNHNS; CDR2 reads SASEGT. The CDR3 bases are TGTGCCAGCAGTGAAGGGGCAGGGGGTTTGCCCACCTACGAGCAGTACTTC. This gives the protein CASSEGAGGLPTYEQYF.

The chain employs TRBV9 and TRBJ1-2; D is possibly TRBD1 (5 bases). Trimming took off 0 bases at V and 4 bases at J, with 13 bases between the two ends. Per germline, CDR1 SGDLS and CDR2 YYNGEE. The CDR3 is made up of 15 amino acids. The CDR3: CASSVARGSIYGYTF. The DNA of the CDR3 is TGTGCCAGCAGCGTAGCACGGGGGAGTATCTATGGCTACACCTTC.

This clone has only one observation. The CDR3 DNA reads as TGTGCCAGCAGTTACCCCGGGGAGATCACTGAAGCTTTCTTT. This sequence encodes CASSYPGEITEAFF. The rearrangement joins TRBV6-6 to TRBJ1-1; D gene unclear. CDR1 MNHNY and CDR2 SVGAGI come from the germline V gene (reference sequence). Trimming stripped 2 bases from V and 4 bases from J, with 11 bases between. The CDR3 runs 14 residues.

This rearrangement joins TRBV7-9 to TRBJ2-5, with 9 bases matching TRBD1. From germline, CDR1 is SEHNR and CDR2 FQNEAQ (reference sequence). V trimming: 2 bases; J trimming: 3 bases; junction bases outside the gene matches: 7. The CDR3 runs to 16 residues. This CDR3 is CASSLNSGQGKETQYF. CDR3 nucleotides: TGTGCCAGCAGCTTAAATTCCGGACAGGGGAAAGAGACCCAGTACTTC.